This TCR beta chain was identified in a study of blood T cell repertoires in COVID-19. Study overall: Nucleic acid was either cDNA or gDNA, and it came from T cells, B-cell-depleted T cells, or PBMCs.

Clones were sequenced by immunoSEQ multiplex PCR, and TCRdb holds only the in-frame ones, with some missing. The sample yields under 200,000 clones, 80% to 90% seen once. V gave up 5 bases and J gave up 3 bases; unmatched junction bases: 6. This CDR3 is built from 15 residues. The germline V gene has CDR1 SNHLY and CDR2 FYNNEI. This receptor was obtained from a man between 18 and 29 years old with active or convalescent COVID-19. J is TRBJ1-5 and V is TRBV2, with 8 bases lining up with TRBD1. Sequencing was carried out using peripheral blood. CDR3 in amino acids: CASSTDRAPNQPQHF. The CDR3 DNA is TGTGCCAGCAGTACGGACAGGGCTCCCAATCAGCCCCAGCATTTT.